What follows is one T cell receptor (beta chain) and its context. As yet, its antigen is unknown. All of the isolated RNA was reverse transcribed, so expressed TCRB transcripts were sequenced. Profiled with immunoSEQ multiplex PCR; TCRdb holds only in-frame clones, not every one. The table has tens of thousands of clones, 55% to 70% seen once. The data stem from a study of beta chain features in type 1 diabetes. General study findings and limits: For Type 1 diabetes patients, all four CD4+ subsets carried TCRB CDR3s that were moderately but significantly shorter.

Germline V lookup: CDR1 SGHAT, CDR2 FQNNGV. The V and J ends lost 3 bases and 0 bases respectively, with 14 bases between them. The CDR3 spans 16 residues. Material: Tregs from blood. The chain is built from TRBV11-2 and TRBJ1-2; D uncertain. The TCR was taken from a man younger than 35 with type 1 diabetes. The CDR3 here is CASSFLTGRSNYGYTF. As DNA, the CDR3 is TGTGCCAGCAGCTTTCTGACGGGAAGATCTAACTATGGCTACACCTTC.